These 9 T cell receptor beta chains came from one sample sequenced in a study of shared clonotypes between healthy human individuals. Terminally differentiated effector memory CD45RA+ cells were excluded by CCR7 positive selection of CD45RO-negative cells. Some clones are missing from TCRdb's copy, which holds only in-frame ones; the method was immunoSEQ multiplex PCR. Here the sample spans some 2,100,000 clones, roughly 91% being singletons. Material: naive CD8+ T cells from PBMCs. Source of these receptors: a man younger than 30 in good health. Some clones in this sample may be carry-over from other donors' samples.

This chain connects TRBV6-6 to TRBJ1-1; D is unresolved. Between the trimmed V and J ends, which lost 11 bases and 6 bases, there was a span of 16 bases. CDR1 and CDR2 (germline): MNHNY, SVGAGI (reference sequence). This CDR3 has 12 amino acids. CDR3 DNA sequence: TGTGCCGCTTTCAAGTTTGTGGCTGAAGCTTTCTTT. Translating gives CAAFKFVAEAFF.

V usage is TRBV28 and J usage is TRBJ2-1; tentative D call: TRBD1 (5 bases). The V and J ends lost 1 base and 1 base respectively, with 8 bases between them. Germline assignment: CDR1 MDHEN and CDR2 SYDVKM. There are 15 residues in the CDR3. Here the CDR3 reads CASSLLGDSYNEQFF. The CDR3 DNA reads TGTGCCAGCAGTTTATTAGGGGATTCCTACAATGAGCAGTTCTTC.

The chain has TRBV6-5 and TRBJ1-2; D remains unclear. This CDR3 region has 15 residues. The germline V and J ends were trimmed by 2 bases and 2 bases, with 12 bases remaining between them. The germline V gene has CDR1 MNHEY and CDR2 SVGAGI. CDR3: CASSYPEGGNYGYTF. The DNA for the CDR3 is TGTGCCAGCAGTTACCCCGAAGGTGGAAACTATGGCTACACCTTC.

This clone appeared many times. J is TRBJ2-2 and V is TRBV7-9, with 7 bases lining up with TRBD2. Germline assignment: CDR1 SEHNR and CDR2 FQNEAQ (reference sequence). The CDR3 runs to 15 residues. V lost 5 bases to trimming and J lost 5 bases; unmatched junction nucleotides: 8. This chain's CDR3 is CASSPGLSGTGELFF. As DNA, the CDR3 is TGTGCCAGCAGCCCGGGACTTAGCGGGACCGGGGAGCTGTTTTTT.

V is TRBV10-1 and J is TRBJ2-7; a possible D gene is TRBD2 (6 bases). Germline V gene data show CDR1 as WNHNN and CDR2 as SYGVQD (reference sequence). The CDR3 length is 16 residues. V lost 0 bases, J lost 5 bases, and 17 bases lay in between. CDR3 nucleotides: TGCGCCAGCAGTGAGTCTCGGAGGGACCGGCGGAACGAGCAGTACTTC. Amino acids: CASSESRRDRRNEQYF.

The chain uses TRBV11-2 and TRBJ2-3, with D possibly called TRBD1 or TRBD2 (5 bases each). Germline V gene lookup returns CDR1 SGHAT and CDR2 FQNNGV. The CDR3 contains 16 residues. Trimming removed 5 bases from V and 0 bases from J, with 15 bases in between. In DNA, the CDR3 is TGTGCCAGCAGCCCCACCCTCGGGGCTAGCACAGATACGCAGTATTTT. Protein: CASSPTLGASTDTQYF.

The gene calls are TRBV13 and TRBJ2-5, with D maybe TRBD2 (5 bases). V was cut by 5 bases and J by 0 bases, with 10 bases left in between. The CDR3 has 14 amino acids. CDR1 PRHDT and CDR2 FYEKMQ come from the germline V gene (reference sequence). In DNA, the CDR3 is TGTGCCAGCAGCGGAGGCATAGACCAAGAGACCCAGTACTTC. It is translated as CASSGGIDQETQYF.

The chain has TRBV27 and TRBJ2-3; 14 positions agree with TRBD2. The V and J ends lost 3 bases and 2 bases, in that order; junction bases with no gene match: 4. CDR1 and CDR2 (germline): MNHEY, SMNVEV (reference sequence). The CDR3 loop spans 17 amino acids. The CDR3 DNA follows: TGTGCCAGCAGTTTCCGACTAGCGGGAGGGAACACAGATACGCAGTATTTT. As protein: CASSFRLAGGNTDTQYF.

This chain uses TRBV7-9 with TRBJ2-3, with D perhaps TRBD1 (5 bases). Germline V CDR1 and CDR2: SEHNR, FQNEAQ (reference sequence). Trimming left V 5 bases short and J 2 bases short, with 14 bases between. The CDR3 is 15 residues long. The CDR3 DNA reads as TGTGCCAGCAGCCCGCCCACAGGTTACACAGATACGCAGTATTTT. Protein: CASSPPTGYTDTQYF. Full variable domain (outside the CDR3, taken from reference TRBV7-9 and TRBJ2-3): DTGVSQNPRHKITKRGQNVTFRCDPISEHNRLYWYRQTLGQGPEFLTYFQNEAQLEKSRLLSDRFSAERPKGSFSTLEIQRTEQGDSAMYLCASSPPTGYTDTQYFGPGTRLTVL.